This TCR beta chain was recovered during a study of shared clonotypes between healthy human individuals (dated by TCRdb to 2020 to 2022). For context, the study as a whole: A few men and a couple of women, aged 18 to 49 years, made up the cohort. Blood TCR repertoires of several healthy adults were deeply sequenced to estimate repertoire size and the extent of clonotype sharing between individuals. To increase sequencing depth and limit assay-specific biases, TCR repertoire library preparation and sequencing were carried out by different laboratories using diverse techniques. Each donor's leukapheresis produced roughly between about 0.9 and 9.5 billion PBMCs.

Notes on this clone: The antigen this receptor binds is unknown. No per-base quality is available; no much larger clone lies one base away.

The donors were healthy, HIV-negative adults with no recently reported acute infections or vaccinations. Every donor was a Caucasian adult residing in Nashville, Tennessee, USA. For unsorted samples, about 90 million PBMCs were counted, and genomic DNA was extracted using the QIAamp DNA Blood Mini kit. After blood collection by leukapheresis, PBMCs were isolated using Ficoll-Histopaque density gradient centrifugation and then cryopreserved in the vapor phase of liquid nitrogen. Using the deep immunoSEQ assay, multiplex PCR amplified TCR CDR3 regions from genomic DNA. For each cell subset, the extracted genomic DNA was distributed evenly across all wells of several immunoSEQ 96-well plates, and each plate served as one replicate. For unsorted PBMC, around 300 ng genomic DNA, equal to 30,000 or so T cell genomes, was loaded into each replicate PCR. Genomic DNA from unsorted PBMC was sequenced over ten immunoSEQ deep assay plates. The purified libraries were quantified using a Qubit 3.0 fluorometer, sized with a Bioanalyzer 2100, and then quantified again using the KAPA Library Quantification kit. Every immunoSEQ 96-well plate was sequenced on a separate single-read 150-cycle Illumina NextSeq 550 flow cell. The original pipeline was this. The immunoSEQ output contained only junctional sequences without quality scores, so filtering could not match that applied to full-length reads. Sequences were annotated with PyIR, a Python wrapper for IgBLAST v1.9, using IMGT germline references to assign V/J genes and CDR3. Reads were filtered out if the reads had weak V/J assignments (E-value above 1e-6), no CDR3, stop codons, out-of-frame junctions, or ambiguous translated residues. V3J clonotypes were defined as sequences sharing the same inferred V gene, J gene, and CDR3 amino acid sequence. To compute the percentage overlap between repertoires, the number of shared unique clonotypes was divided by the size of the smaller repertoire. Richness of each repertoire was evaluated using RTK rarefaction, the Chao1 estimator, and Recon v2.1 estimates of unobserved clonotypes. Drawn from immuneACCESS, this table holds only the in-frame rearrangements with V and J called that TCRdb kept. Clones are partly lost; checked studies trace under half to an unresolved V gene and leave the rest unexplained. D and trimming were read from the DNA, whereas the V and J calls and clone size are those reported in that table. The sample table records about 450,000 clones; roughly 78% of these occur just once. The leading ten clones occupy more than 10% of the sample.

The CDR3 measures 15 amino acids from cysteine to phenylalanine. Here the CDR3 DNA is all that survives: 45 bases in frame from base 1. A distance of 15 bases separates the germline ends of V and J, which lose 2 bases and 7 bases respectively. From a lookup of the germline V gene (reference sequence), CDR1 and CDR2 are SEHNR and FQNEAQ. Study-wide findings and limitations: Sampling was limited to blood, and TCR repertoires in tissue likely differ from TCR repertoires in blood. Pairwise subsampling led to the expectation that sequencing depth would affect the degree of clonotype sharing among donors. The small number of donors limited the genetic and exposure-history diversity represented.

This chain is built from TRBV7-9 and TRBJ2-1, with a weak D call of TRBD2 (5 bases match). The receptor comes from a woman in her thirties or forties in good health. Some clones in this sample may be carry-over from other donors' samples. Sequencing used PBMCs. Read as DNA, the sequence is TGTGCCAGCAGCTTATTGCTAGCCCACTTAAATGAGCAGTTCTTC. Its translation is CASSLLLAHLNEQFF.